One sample yielded the 2 T cell receptor beta chains listed below, sequenced in a study of blood T cells in healthy people across ages. With a J-beta primer mix and a sample-barcoded 5' primer, a second PCR ran 7 to 11 cycles. MiXCR, run by TCRdb on the 5' RACE reads, gives a single entry per CDR3 protein. The sample includes roughly 1,000,000 distinct CDR3 sequences, under 30% seen only once; the top ten take about 0.72%. This sample was shared with a second study, whose subject was T cells of mothers and their children.

Sequencing was done on a sample of blood. These receptors originate from a girl aged 2-10 years in good health.

The chain links TRBV6-5 to TRBJ2-5; 12 nucleotides agree with TRBD2. The J call is doubtful: the DNA matches TRBJ2-1 better. This CDR3 comprises 16 residues. Looked up from germline, CDR1 is MNHEY and CDR2 is SVGAGI. DNA of the CDR3: TGTGCCAGCAGTTCGATACTAGCGGGGGGTCTCAATGAGCAGTTCTTC. Translation: CASSSILAGGLNEQFF.

This clonotype has just a few counts. V gene TRBV28 combines with J gene TRBJ1-2, with no clear D. Germline V gene sequence: CDR1 MDHEN, CDR2 SYDVKM. CDR3 length: 12 amino acids. The V gene lost 5 bases and the J gene lost 2 bases, with 6 bases spanning the gap. The CDR3 loop reads CASSVSNYGYTF. In nucleotides, the CDR3 is TGTGCCAGCAGTGTCAGCAACTATGGCTACACCTTC.